Described below is a single T cell receptor beta chain sequence and its context. Antigen specificity is unknown. These data originate in a study of cytomegalovirus exposure and HLA in healthy donors. Study background: Out of 300 to 500 genotyped donors, about 76% belonged to the Caucasian-associated ancestry cluster.

The PCR employed 60 Vbeta primers together with 13 Jbeta primers. The assay was immunoSEQ multiplex PCR, and TCRdb's table has in-frame clones only and misses some. The table has fewer than 200,000 clones, around 79% seen once. Overall study results and limits: In a later analysis, most CMV-associated TCR beta chains appeared HLA-restricted.

Germline CDR1 SGDLS, CDR2 YYNGEE. Germline trimming cut 3 bases from V and 10 bases from J; bases unmatched to any gene: 4. There are 11 residues in the CDR3. The rearrangement links TRBV9 to TRBJ2-7; 7 nucleotides match TRBD1. The source material was PBMCs. This TCR was recovered from a man aged 35-49 years in good health and CMV-seropositive. CDR3 coding DNA: TGTGCCAGCAGCGAGGGGGCGGAACAGTACTTC. Protein product: CASSEGAEQYF.